Below, 6 T cell receptor beta chains from the same sample are listed, as sequenced in a study of T cell responses to AZD1222 COVID-19 vaccine. This table comes from immunoSEQ multiplex PCR, and its TCRdb copy is limited to in-frame clones, with some not included. The repertoire consists of some 86,000 clones, with 88% occurring once and the leading ten covering 6.5% to 8.5%. Sequencing was performed on peripheral blood, taken 28 days after the second AZD1222 dose. The receptors shown here come from an adult who received the AZD1222 COVID-19 vaccine.

This chain uses TRBV7-2 with TRBJ2-7; TRBD1 matches at 10 bases. This CDR3 spans 14 amino acids. After removal of 5 bases from V and 7 bases from J, the junction contained 8 bases not matched to a gene. CDR1 SGHTA and CDR2 FQGNSA come from the germline V gene. DNA of the CDR3: TGTGCCAGCAGCCTGGACAGGGGGTCGAGGGAGCAGTACTTC. It encodes CASSLDRGSREQYF. Full variable domain (rest looked up from reference TRBV7-2 and TRBJ2-7): GAGVSQSPSNKVTEKGKDVELRCDPISGHTALYWYRQSLGQGLEFLIYFQGNSAPDKSGLPSDRFSAERTGGSVSTLTIQRTQQEDSAVYLCASSLDRGSREQYFGPGTRLTVT.

The rearrangement uses TRBV6-6 and TRBJ2-7; D is possibly TRBD1 or TRBD2 (5 bases each). CDR1 MNHNY and CDR2 SVGAGI come from the germline V gene (reference sequence). CDR3 size: 12 residues. Deletions cut 7 bases from V and 4 bases from J, with 11 bases between. The CDR3 sequence: CASKEAGYEQYF. The CDR3 coding sequence is TGTGCCAGCAAGGAGGCAGGGTACGAGCAGTACTTC.

J is TRBJ2-1 and V is TRBV5-3; 13 nucleotides align to TRBD2. TRBV5-3 is flagged as an ORF with uncertain function. V was pared by 3 bases and J by 8 bases, with 5 bases of the junction left unmatched. This CDR3 has 15 residues. The CDR3 nucleotides read TGTGCCAGAAGCTCGACTAGCGGGAGGTGCGATGAGCAGTTCTTC. Translated, it gives CARSSTSGRCDEQFF.

This chain joins TRBV11-2 and TRBJ1-5, with 7 bases matching TRBD1. CDR1 and CDR2 from the germline V gene are SGHAT and FQNNGV. J gave up 10 bases and V 3 bases, and 6 bases lay outside the gene matches. The CDR3 runs to 13 residues. CDR3 sequence: CASSFTYRGPQHF. CDR3 DNA: TGTGCCAGCAGCTTTACGTACAGGGGTCCCCAGCATTTT.

The chain joins TRBV18 to TRBJ1-2, with TRBD1 matching over 9 bases. CDR1 is KGHSH, CDR2 LQKENI, per germline. CDR3 length: 14 residues. V gave up 3 bases and J gave up 5 bases; unmatched junction bases: 4. DNA for the CDR3: TGTGCCAGCTCACCCGGGACAGGGAAATATGGCTACACCTTC. This codes for CASSPGTGKYGYTF.

The chain employs TRBV7-9 and TRBJ1-4; no definite D call. V lost 4 bases and J 5 bases, leaving 11 bases between the germline ends. Germline loops: CDR1 SEHNR, CDR2 FQNEAQ (reference sequence). The CDR3 has 14 amino acids. In DNA, the CDR3 is TGTGCCAGCAGCTCCCGGACGGTCAATGAAAAACTGTTTTTT. Its protein product is CASSSRTVNEKLFF. The full variable domain, its missing parts supplied by reference TRBV7-9 and TRBJ1-4, is DTGVSQNPRHKITKRGQNVTFRCDPISEHNRLYWYRQTLGQGPEFLTYFQNEAQLEKSRLLSDRFSAERPKGSFSTLEIQRTEQGDSAMYLCASSSRTVNEKLFFGSGTQLSVL.